The entry below gives a single T cell receptor (beta chain) sequence along with its context. Each CDR3 protein is one row after TCRdb ran MiXCR on the 5' RACE reads. The sample has under 300,000 distinct CDR3 sequences; over 13% are singletons. The data belong to a study of identical twins. Germline CDR1 reads SGDLS; CDR2 reads YYNGEE. The ends were cut back, 0 bases at V and 7 bases at J, with 10 bases in the middle. The CDR3 has 13 amino acids. Sample: memory (CD45RO+) T cells sorted from blood. The clonotype originates from a young woman in good health. This chain links TRBV9 with TRBJ2-5; D is perhaps TRBD1 (7 bases). The chain's CDR3 is CASSVAQGGTQYF. CDR3 nucleotides: TGTGCCAGCAGCGTAGCTCAGGGGGGGACCCAGTACTTC.